This T cell receptor (beta chain) was identified in a study of cytomegalovirus exposure and HLA in healthy donors. The PCR had 60 Vbeta and 13 Jbeta primers. Sequencing was performed with immunoSEQ multiplex PCR; in TCRdb, only in-frame clones are kept and a portion is missing. Of about 77,000 clones listed, approximately 75% are singletons. Nominal health characterized the donors when sampled, though unrecorded immune exposures were likely. V was shortened by 2 bases and J by 4 bases, with 14 bases between the two germline ends. The CDR3 has 15 amino acids. Germline loops: CDR1 SNHLY, CDR2 FYNNEI. For this clone: The antigen remains undetermined.

Findings and caveats of the study: Some segments of the V type, notably TRBV6-2 and TRBV6-3, were excluded as indistinguishable.

Specimen: PBMCs. The genes are TRBV2 and TRBJ2-5; weak D call: TRBD1 (5 bases). The TCR originated in a woman aged 40 to 55 in good health and CMV-seronegative. Here the CDR3 DNA reads TGTGCCAGCAGTGAACCCCCGACAGACGGAGAGACCCAGTACTTC. It yields the protein CASSEPPTDGETQYF.